This passage covers 8 T cell receptor beta chains from one sample sequenced in a study of regulatory T cells in long-lasting Graves disease. This sample's time point: newly diagnosed GD, antithyroid drugs for less than 3 months. PBMC-derived RNA was used for the TCR library. For TCR beta, libraries came from iRepertoire HTBI primers and Arm-PCR of CDR3 regions. TCRdb reprocessed the multiplex PCR reads with MiXCR, giving one entry per CDR3 protein. The sample records hundreds of thousands of distinct CDR3 sequences, about 12% being singletons. These sequences were also reported in another study, on T cells in Graves' hyperthyroidism and ophthalmopathy.

Sequences were derived from peripheral blood mononuclear cells (PBMCs), sampled at new diagnosis, from a patient treated with antithyroid drugs. The receptors were sampled from a woman aged 25 to 39 with Graves disease.

This clonotype was counted ten times or more. The chain couples TRBV6-5 to TRBJ2-7, with D tentatively TRBD1 (6 bases). CDR1 MNHEY and CDR2 SVGAGI come from the germline V gene. V was trimmed by 2 bases and J by 4 bases, leaving 12 bases between them. This CDR3 region has 14 residues. The CDR3 protein is CASSYGGGIYEQYF. In nucleotides, the CDR3 is TGTGCCAGCAGTTACGGTGGGGGCATTTACGAGCAGTACTTC.

The chain is built from TRBV5-1 and TRBJ2-7; tentatively, D is TRBD1 (5 bases). Trimming shortened V by 0 bases and J by 3 bases, and 19 bases separated the two germline ends. The CDR3 contains 17 residues. Per the germline V gene, CDR1 is SGHRS and CDR2 is YFSETQ. The CDR3 protein is CASSLEVDTRKIYEQYF. The DNA for the CDR3 is TGCGCCAGCAGCTTGGAGGTGGACACAAGAAAAATCTACGAGCAGTACTTC.

There are a few counts of this clonotype. The chain has TRBV6-2 or TRBV6-3 and TRBJ2-2; 9 bases match TRBD2. The CDR3 contains 16 residues. The trim removed 5 bases at V and 4 bases at J, leaving 8 bases unmatched. The V gene's germline CDR1 is MNHEY and CDR2 SVGEGT. The CDR3 protein is CASSDISGRSTGELFF. CDR3 DNA: TGTGCCAGCAGTGATATTAGCGGGAGAAGCACCGGGGAGCTGTTTTTT.

This clonotype was observed many times. The chain is built from TRBV7-8 and TRBJ2-1; D is unclear. Trimming removed 2 bases at V and 7 bases at J, with 12 bases between. The germline gives CDR1 SGHVS, CDR2 FQNEAQ. The CDR3 contains 14 residues. The CDR3 nucleotides are TGTGCCAGCAGCTTATCTCCTTCAGCGAATGAGCAGTTCTTC. Protein: CASSLSPSANEQFF.

This clonotype was observed a few times. This chain joins TRBV6-2 or TRBV6-3 and TRBJ2-4; a weak D match, TRBD1 (6 bases). The V end was cut by 6 bases, the J end by 0 bases, with 15 bases between. CDR3 length equals 16 residues. The V gene's germline CDR1 is MNHEY and CDR2 SVGEGT. The CDR3 reads CASRLGQLLAKNIQYF. The CDR3 nucleotides read TGTGCCAGCAGACTAGGACAGCTCCTAGCCAAAAACATTCAGTACTTC.

This clonotype was counted a few times. The CDR3 nucleotides are TGTGCCAGCAGCTTGGTGGGGAGCTCTGGGGCCAACGTCCTGACTTTC. Translation: CASSLVGSSGANVLTF. This chain joins TRBV5-5 and TRBJ2-6; D possibly corresponds to TRBD2 (5 bases). CDR3 length: 16 amino acids. Germline V lookup: CDR1 SGHKS, CDR2 YYEKEE (reference sequence). V lost 0 bases and J 0 bases, leaving 7 bases between the germline ends.

This clonotype has ten or more counts. This chain uses TRBV3-1 with TRBJ1-2; D call uncertain. The V end lost 4 bases, the J end lost 7 bases, and 13 bases lay between the germline ends. The CDR3 totals 13 residues. Germline CDR1 is LGHDT and CDR2 is YNNKEL (reference sequence). The CDR3 bases are TGTGCCAGCAGCCCTCGGGGAAGTGGTGGCTACACCTTC. Translated: CASSPRGSGGYTF. Combining the CDR3 with reference TRBV3-1 and TRBJ1-2 gives the whole variable domain DTAVSQTPKYLVTQMGNDKSIKCEQNLGHDTMYWYKQDSKKFLKIMFSYNNKELIINETVPNRFSPKSPDKAHLNLHINSLELGDSAVYFCASSPRGSGGYTFGSGTRLTVV.

This clonotype has a count of ten or more. The rearrangement uses TRBV20-1 and TRBJ2-3, with 8 nucleotides matching TRBD1. Trimming cost V 7 bases and J 3 bases; bases outside gene matches: 3. Per the germline V gene, CDR1 is DFQATT and CDR2 is SNEGSKA (reference sequence). This CDR3 region has 12 residues. The CDR3 protein is CSGRQGTDTQYF. The DNA for the CDR3 is TGCAGTGGAAGACAGGGGACAGATACGCAGTATTTT.